This T cell receptor (beta chain) was observed in a study of blood T cells in healthy people across ages. As for the study in general: T cells yielded about one barcoded beta molecule per two cells through template switching. Findings and caveats of the study: TCR beta diversity was tightly associated with the proportion of naive T cells. Shifts in expanded clonotypes may have been confounded by donor CMV status, which was unknown.

Regarding this clonotype: Its antigen is not known.

The V end was cut by 5 bases, the J end by 4 bases, with 14 bases between. The CDR3 runs 14 residues. CDR1 and CDR2 (germline): MDHEN, SYDVKM. The authors ran a second PCR of about 7 to 11 cycles using a sample-barcoded 5' primer and a J-beta primer mix. TCRdb re-called the 5' RACE reads through MiXCR, storing one row per CDR3 protein. The sample lists just over 1 million distinct CDR3 sequences; 40% to 55% were seen once. The V gene is TRBV28, the J gene TRBJ1-1; D might be TRBD1 (5 bases). Sequenced input: blood. The TCR was taken from a woman aged 55 to 70 in good health. The chain's CDR3 is CASSADRYPTEAFF. The CDR3 nucleotides are TGTGCCAGCAGTGCCGACAGATACCCCACTGAAGCTTTCTTT.